This T cell receptor (beta chain) was identified in a study of cytotoxic CD8 clonotypes in ibrutinib-treated CLL. Study summary: Of the patients, about a dozen were relapsed/refractory, 15 treatment-naive and about 17 IGHV unmutated. Productive templates averaged approximately 260,000 per sample, and productive rearrangements some 96,000.

This CDR3 has 15 residues. The J segment lost 7 bases and the V segment lost 2 bases, leaving 8 bases of the junction unmatched. Germline CDR1 LNHNV, CDR2 YYDKDF (reference sequence). Assay: immunoSEQ multiplex PCR; the TCRdb copy retains only in-frame clones and omits some. The table records about 130,000 clones, approximately 80% of them present only once. Worth noting for this clone: The antigen is unknown.

Regarding the study as a whole: Sampling times differed between sustained-remission and progressing patients.

This sequence originates from a human donor with chronic lymphocytic leukemia. The source material was PBMCs, sampled after 24 months of ibrutinib treatment. The J gene is TRBJ2-1, the V gene TRBV15; 7 bases fit TRBD2. CDR3 sequence reads: CATSRLTGEGNEQFF. The CDR3 DNA follows: TGTGCCACCAGCAGACTTACGGGGGAGGGGAATGAGCAGTTCTTC. Together with reference TRBV15 and TRBJ2-1, the CDR3 gives the full variable domain: DAMVIQNPRYQVTQFGKPVTLSCSQTLNHNVMYWYQQKSSQAPKLLFHYYDKDFNNEADTPDNFQSRRPNTSFCFLDIRSPGLGDTAMYLCATSRLTGEGNEQFFGPGTRLTVL.